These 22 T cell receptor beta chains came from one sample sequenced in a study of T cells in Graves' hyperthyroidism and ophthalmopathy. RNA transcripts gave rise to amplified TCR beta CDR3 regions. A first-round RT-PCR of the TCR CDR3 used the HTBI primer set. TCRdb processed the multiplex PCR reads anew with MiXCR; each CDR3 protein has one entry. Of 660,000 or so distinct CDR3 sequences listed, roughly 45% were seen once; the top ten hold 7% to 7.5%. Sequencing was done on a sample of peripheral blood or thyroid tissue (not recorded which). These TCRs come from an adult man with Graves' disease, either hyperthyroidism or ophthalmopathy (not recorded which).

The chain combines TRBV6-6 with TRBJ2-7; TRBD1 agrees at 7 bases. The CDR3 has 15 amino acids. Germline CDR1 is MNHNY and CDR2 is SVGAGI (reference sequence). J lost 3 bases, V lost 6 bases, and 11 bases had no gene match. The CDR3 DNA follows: TGTGCCAGCAGCGAATTAGGGGGCGTGTTCTACGAGCAGTACTTC. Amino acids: CASSELGGVFYEQYF.

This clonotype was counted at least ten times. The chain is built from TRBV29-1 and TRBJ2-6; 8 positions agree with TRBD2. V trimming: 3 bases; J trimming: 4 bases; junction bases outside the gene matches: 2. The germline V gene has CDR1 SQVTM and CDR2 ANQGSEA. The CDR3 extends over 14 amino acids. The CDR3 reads CSVDGGAGANVLTF. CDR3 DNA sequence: TGCAGCGTTGACGGGGGGGCCGGGGCCAACGTCCTGACTTTC.

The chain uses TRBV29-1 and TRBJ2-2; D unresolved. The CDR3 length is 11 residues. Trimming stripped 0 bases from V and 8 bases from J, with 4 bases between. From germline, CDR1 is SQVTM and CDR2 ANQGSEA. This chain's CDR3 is CSVEEAGELFF. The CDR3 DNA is TGCAGCGTTGAAGAGGCAGGGGAGCTGTTTTTT.

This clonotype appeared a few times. The DNA for the CDR3 is TGTGCCAGCAGGCGGTCTCGGAATTCACCCCTCCACTTT. Protein sequence: CASRRSRNSPLHF. This sequence joins TRBV6-5 and TRBJ1-6; no firm D call. Per germline, CDR1 MNHEY and CDR2 SVGAGI. The V end lost 6 bases, the J end lost 7 bases, and 10 bases lay between the germline ends. The CDR3 is made up of 13 amino acids.

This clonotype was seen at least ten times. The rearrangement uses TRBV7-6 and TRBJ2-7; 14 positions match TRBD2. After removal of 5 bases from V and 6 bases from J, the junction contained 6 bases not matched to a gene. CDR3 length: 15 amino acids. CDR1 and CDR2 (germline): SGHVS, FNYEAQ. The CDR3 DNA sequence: TGTGCCAGCAGCCAGGGACTAGCGGGAGAGGGCGAGCAGTACTTC. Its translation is CASSQGLAGEGEQYF.

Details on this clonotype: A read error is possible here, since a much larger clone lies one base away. CDR3 residues: CATGQHSGTEALF. CDR3 coding DNA: TGTGCCACAGGGCAACATAGTGGGACTGAAGCTCTCTTT. The J gene is TRBJ1-1, the V gene TRBV19; the D gene is possibly TRBD1 (5 bases). The CDR3 extends over 13 amino acids. Germline values: CDR1 LNHDA, CDR2 SQIVND (reference sequence).

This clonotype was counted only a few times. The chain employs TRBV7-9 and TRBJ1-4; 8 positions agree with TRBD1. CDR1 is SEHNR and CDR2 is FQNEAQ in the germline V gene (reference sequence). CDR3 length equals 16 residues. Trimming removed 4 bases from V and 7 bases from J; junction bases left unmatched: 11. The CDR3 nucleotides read TGTGCCAGCAGCTCGACTCGGACAGGGATTACTGAAAAACTGTTTTTT. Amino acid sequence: CASSSTRTGITEKLFF.

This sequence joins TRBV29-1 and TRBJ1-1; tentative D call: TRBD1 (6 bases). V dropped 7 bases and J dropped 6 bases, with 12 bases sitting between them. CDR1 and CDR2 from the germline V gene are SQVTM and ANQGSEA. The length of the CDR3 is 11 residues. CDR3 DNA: TGCAGCGGGGAACAGGGAGCTGAAGCTTTCTTT. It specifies CSGEQGAEAFF.

CDR3 residues: CASSLQGWGNQPQHF. The CDR3 DNA reads TGTGCCAGCAGCTTACAGGGATGGGGCAATCAGCCCCAGCATTTT. The gene calls are TRBV2 and TRBJ1-5, with D possibly TRBD1 on 6 matching bases. V was shortened by 6 bases and J by 2 bases, with 14 bases between the two germline ends. Germline V gives CDR1 SNHLY, CDR2 FYNNEI. This CDR3 is 15 amino acids long.

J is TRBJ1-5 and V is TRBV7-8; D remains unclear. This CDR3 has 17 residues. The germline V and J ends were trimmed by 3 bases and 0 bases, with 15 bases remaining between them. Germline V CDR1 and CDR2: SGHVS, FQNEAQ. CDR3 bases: TGTGCCAGCAGCTTCCTAAGACACTCATTTAGCAATCAGCCCCAGCATTTT. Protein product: CASSFLRHSFSNQPQHF.

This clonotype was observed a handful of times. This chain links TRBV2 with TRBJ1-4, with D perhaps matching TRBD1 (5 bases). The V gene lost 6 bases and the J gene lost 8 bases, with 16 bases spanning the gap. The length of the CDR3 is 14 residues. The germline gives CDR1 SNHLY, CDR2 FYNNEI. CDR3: CASSTGLIGEKLFF. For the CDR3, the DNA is TGTGCCAGCAGCACGGGGCTTATTGGGGAAAAACTGTTTTTT.

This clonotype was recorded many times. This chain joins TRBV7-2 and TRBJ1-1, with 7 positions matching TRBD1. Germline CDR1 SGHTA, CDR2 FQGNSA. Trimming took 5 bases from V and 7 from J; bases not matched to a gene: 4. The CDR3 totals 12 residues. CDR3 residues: CASSHGDSEAFF. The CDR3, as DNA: TGTGCCAGCAGCCACGGGGACAGTGAAGCTTTCTTT.

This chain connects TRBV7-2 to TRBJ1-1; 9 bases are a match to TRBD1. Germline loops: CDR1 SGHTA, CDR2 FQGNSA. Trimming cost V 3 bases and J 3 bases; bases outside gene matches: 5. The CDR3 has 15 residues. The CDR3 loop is CASSFTGGSDTEAFF. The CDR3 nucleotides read TGTGCCAGCAGCTTTACAGGGGGCTCGGACACTGAAGCTTTCTTT. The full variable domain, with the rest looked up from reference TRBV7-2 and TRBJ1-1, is GAGVSQSPSNKVTEKGKDVELRCDPISGHTALYWYRQSLGQGLEFLIYFQGNSAPDKSGLPSDRFSAERTGGSVSTLTIQRTQQEDSAVYLCASSFTGGSDTEAFFGQGTRLTVV.

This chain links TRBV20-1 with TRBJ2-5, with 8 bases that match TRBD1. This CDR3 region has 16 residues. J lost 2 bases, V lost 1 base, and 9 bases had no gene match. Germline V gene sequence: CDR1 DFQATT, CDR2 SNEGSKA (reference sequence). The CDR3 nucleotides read TGCAGTGCTAGAGGATCCCCTCAGGGGGCTCAAGAGACCCAGTACTTC. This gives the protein CSARGSPQGAQETQYF.

The CDR3 nucleotides read TGTGCCAGCAGGAGGGGGCTATGGACTGAAGCTTTCTTT. Translation gives CASRRGLWTEAFF. The chain carries TRBV2 and TRBJ1-1; 7 positions match TRBD1. The CDR3 totals 13 residues. The V and J ends lost 6 bases and 5 bases, in that order; junction bases with no gene match: 6. Germline CDR1 reads SNHLY; CDR2 reads FYNNEI.

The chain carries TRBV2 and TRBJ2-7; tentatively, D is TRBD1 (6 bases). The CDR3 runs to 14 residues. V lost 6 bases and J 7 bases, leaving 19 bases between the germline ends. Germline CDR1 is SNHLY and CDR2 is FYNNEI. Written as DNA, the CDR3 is TGTGCCAGCAGGGGGGCTTTGACGAGGGGGGAGCAGTACTTC. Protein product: CASRGALTRGEQYF.

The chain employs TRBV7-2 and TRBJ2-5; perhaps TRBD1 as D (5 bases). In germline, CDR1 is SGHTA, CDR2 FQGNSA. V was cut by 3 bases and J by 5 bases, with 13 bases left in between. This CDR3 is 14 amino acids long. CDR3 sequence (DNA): TGTGCCAGCAGCTTTATAATTTCAGGGGAGACCCAGTACTTC. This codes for CASSFIISGETQYF. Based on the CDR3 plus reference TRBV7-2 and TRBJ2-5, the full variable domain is GAGVSQSPSNKVTEKGKDVELRCDPISGHTALYWYRQSLGQGLEFLIYFQGNSAPDKSGLPSDRFSAERTGGSVSTLTIQRTQQEDSAVYLCASSFIISGETQYFGPGTRLLVL.

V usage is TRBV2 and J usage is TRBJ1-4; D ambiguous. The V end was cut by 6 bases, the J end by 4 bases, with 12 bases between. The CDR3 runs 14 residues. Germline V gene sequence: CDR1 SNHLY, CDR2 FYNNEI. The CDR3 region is CASSPHGDNEKLFF. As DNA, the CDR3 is TGTGCCAGCAGCCCTCATGGGGATAATGAAAAACTGTTTTTT.

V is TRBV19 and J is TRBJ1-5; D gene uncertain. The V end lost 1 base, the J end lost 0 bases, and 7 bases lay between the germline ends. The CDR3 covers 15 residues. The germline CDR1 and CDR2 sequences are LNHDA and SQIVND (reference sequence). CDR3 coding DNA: TGTGCCAGTAGTATAGGGGGTTCTAGCAATCAGCCCCAGCATTTT. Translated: CASSIGGSSNQPQHF.

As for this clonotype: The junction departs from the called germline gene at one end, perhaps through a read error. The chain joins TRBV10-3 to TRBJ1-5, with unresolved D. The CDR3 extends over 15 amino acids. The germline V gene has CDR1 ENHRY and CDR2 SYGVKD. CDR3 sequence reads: CATSESWGSNQPQHF. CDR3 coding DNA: TGTGCCACCAGTGAGTCGTGGGGAAGCAATCAGCCCCAGCATTTT.

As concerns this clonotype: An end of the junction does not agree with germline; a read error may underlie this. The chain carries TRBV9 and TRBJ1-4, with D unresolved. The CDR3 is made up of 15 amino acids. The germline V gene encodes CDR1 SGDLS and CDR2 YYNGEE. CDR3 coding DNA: TGTGCCAGCGGCGTCGACGGAGATCTTAATGAAAAACTGTTTTTT. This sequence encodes CASGVDGDLNEKLFF.

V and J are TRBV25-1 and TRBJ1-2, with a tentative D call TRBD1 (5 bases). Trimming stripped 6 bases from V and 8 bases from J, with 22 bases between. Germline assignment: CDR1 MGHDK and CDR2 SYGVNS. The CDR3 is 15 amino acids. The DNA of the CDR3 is TGTGCCAGCAGCCCAACTAGGACACTGGAGTACGGCTACACCTTC. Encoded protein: CASSPTRTLEYGYTF.